This entry is about one T cell receptor (beta chain). Germline-derived CDR1 and CDR2 are SGHNT and YENEEA. Trimming removed 4 bases from V and 0 bases from J, with 19 bases in between. The CDR3 covers 18 residues. This record comes from a study of T cell changes during pregnancy in multiple sclerosis. TCRdb's table, derived via immunoSEQ multiplex PCR, lists solely in-frame clones and lacks some. The data contain 57,000 or so clones, approximately 89% of them singletons. The clonotype comes from a female donor in good health, enrolled as a control in a pregnancy study. Sequenced here: peripheral blood, sampled after pregnancy. The chain couples TRBV11-3 to TRBJ1-3; D is unclear. The DNA of the CDR3 is TGTGCCAGCAGCTCCGACAACCCCTGGCAGATCTCTGGAAACACCATATATTTT. It encodes CASSSDNPWQISGNTIYF.